This T cell receptor (beta chain) was profiled in a study of Ad26.COV2.S vaccination and SARS-CoV-2 variants. Sample treatment: some 20 received Ad26.COV2.S at low or high dose, single or two shots; a few received placebo; per-sample allocation not given. Day 63 after the first vaccine or placebo injection was the time point for sampling. Looked up from germline, CDR1 is LNHDA and CDR2 is SQIVND (reference sequence). V was trimmed by 2 bases and J by 2 bases, leaving 16 bases between them. This CDR3 spans 17 amino acids. This clone was observed once. The data were produced by immunoSEQ multiplex PCR, yet TCRdb's version contains in-frame clones alone and is incomplete. This table has about 350,000 clones, more than 85% appearing once.

The rearrangement joins TRBV19 to TRBJ1-5; D might be TRBD1 (6 bases). The sample was peripheral blood, taken in a trial of Ad26.COV2.S vaccine versus placebo. This sequence originates from a person aged 18-65 years who received the Ad26.COV2.S COVID-19 vaccine or a placebo. CDR3 nucleotide sequence: TGTGCCAGTAGTATACGGGGGGCAGGGTCAGGCAATCAGCCCCAGCATTTT. It is translated as CASSIRGAGSGNQPQHF. Variable domain in full (rest from reference TRBV19 and TRBJ1-5): DGGITQSPKYLFRKEGQNVTLSCEQNLNHDAMYWYRQDPGQGLRLIYYSQIVNDFQKGDIAEGYSVSREKKESFPLTVTSAQKNPTAFYLCASSIRGAGSGNQPQHFGDGTRLSIL.